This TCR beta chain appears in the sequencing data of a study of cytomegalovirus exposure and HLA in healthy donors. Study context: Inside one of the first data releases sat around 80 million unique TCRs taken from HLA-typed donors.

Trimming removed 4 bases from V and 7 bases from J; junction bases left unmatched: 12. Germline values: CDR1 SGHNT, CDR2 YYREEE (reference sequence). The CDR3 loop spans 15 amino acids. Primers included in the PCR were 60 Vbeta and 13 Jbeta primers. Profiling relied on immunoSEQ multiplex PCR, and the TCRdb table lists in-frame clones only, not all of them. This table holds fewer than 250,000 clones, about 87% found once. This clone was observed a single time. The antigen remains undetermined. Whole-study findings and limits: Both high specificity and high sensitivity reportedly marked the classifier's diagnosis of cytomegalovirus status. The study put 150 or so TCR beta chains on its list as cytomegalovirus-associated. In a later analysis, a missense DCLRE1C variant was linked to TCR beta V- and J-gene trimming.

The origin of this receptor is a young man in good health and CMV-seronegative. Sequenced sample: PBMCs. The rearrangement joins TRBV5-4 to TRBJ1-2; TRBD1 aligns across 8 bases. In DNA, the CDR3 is TGTGCCAGCAGCCAAATTCAGGGGGCTAATCGTGGCTACACCTTC. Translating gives CASSQIQGANRGYTF.